This note documents a single T cell receptor (beta chain) sequence. The data are from a study of blood T cell repertoires in COVID-19. Study-level information: Both acute and convalescent COVID-19 samples were obtained from the United States, Italy and Spain. T cells, B-cell-depleted T cells, or PBMCs supplied cDNA or gDNA.

Original processing methods: By means of reference gene primer amplification, nucleated cell counts were estimated. Using immunoSEQ multiplex PCR, the repertoire was profiled, and TCRdb retains in-frame clones only, with some absent. The V and J calls and clone size come from that table; D and trimming were worked out from the DNA. In the table there are around 50,000 clones, about four fifths of which are singletons. V lost 2 bases to trimming and J lost 7 bases; unmatched junction nucleotides: 10. The germline V gene encodes CDR1 MNHEY and CDR2 SVGAGI. The CDR3 loop spans 15 amino acids. Source material: peripheral blood. The V call is TRBV6-5, the J call TRBJ2-7; TRBD2 matches at 8 bases. The receptor's source is a woman aged 80 or older with acute or convalescent COVID-19. The CDR3 nucleotides are TGTGCCAGCAGTTACCCGGCGGGGGGCCGCGGGGAGCAGTACTTC. Its protein is CASSYPAGGRGEQYF.